Included here is one T cell receptor (beta chain) sequence, with context. Its target is not known. This sample is drawn from a study of shared clonotypes between healthy human individuals. The assay was immunoSEQ multiplex PCR, and TCRdb's table has in-frame clones only and misses some. The sample has some 500,000 clones; about 96% are singletons. CDR1 LNHDA and CDR2 SQIVND come from the germline V gene (reference sequence). The V segment lost 5 bases and the J segment 7 bases; nucleotides outside the gene matches: 8. This CDR3 has 14 residues. General study results and limits: Among a few donors, roughly 5% of naive CD4 clonotypes were found in common.

The chain has TRBV19 and TRBJ1-1; 9 bases align to TRBD1. The sequencing input was naive CD4+ T cells sorted from blood. Sample subset: CD45RA+ positively selected. This receptor was identified in a woman aged 25 to 39 in good health. The CDR3 nucleotides are TGTGCCAGTAGTGTACACAGGGGGCCGCGTGAAGCTTTCTTT. Its protein product is CASSVHRGPREAFF.